The 2 T cell receptor beta chains below all came from one sample that was sequenced in a study of control samples from healthy donors and cancer patients. Data came from immunoSEQ multiplex PCR; TCRdb stores just in-frame clones and leaves some out. The repertoire has 100,000 to 150,000 clones, around 93% of them found once; the top ten carry about 2.2%. Material: blood. The receptors derive from a woman aged 45-65 years in good health.

This rearrangement joins TRBV6-5 to TRBJ1-5; TRBD1 aligns across 9 bases. The trim removed 7 bases at V and 6 bases at J, leaving 10 bases unmatched. CDR3 size: 15 residues. Looked up from germline, CDR1 is MNHEY and CDR2 is SVGAGI. Here the CDR3 DNA reads TGTGCCAGCACCCCGGAGGACAGGGGATTTCAGCCCCAGCATTTT. Amino acid sequence: CASTPEDRGFQPQHF.

The chain couples TRBV6-1 to TRBJ2-7; D possibly corresponds to TRBD1 (6 bases). V was pared by 3 bases and J by 5 bases, with 11 bases between. The germline CDR1 and CDR2 sequences are MNHNS and SASEGT. This CDR3 has 13 residues. The DNA of the CDR3 is TGTGCCAGCAGTGAGTCAGGGGCAGACGAGCAGTACTTC. Its protein is CASSESGADEQYF.